These 2 T cell receptor beta chains came from one sample sequenced in a study of T cells in Graves' hyperthyroidism and ophthalmopathy. RNA transcripts were the template for amplifying TCR beta CDR3 regions. A first-round RT-PCR of the TCR CDR3 used the HTBI primer set. TCRdb reanalysed the multiplex PCR reads using MiXCR and keeps one entry per CDR3 protein. This sample has around 290,000 distinct CDR3 sequences, with approximately 15% found just once. Sequencing was performed on blood. All receptors come from a woman aged 60-75 years with Graves' ophthalmopathy.

This chain uses TRBV6-2 or TRBV6-3 with TRBJ2-2, with D hard to call. V was clipped by 4 bases and J by 4 bases, with 10 bases between them. Germline CDR1 and CDR2: MNHEY and SVGEGT. The length of the CDR3 is 14 residues. The CDR3: CASSSILLTGELFF. The CDR3 nucleotides read TGTGCCAGCAGTTCTATCCTGCTCACCGGGGAGCTGTTTTTT.

This rearrangement joins TRBV28 to TRBJ1-2; TRBD1 aligns across 9 bases. This CDR3 region has 16 residues. Germline values: CDR1 MDHEN, CDR2 SYDVKM. V lost 2 bases to trimming and J lost 7 bases; unmatched junction nucleotides: 11. The CDR3 DNA is TGTGCCAGCAGTTTACCCGGGACAGGGTTGATCTCTGGCTACACCTTC. Its protein product is CASSLPGTGLISGYTF.